The clone carrying this TCR beta chain was seen a handful of times. Its antigen is unknown. A second PCR of 7 to 11 cycles used a sample-barcoded 5' primer and a J-beta primer mix. TCRdb ran MiXCR on the 5' RACE reads and lists one entry per CDR3 protein. The sample has more than 1,400,000 distinct CDR3 sequences, around 42% seen once. The CDR3 length is 15 residues. The germline V and J ends were trimmed by 4 bases and 7 bases, with 21 bases remaining between them. Germline-derived CDR1 and CDR2 are SGHRS and YFSETQ. The data derive from a study of blood T cells in healthy people across ages. Overall study results and limits: Correlation between TCR beta diversity and naive T cell percentage was strong.

The sequenced sample consisted of blood. The rearrangement uses TRBV5-1 and TRBJ2-7; D gene ambiguous. The sequence derives from a woman younger than 35 in good health. DNA of the CDR3: TGCGCCAGCAGCCTACGACTGGATAGACTTGGGGAGCAGTACTTC. It yields the protein CASSLRLDRLGEQYF.